This TCR beta chain comes out of a study of blood T cell repertoires in COVID-19. Study background: In each case, the material was cDNA or gDNA derived from T cells, B-cell-depleted T cells, or PBMCs.

With 3 bases clipped from V and 6 bases from J, the junction kept 5 bases outside the gene matches. Germline V gene lookup returns CDR1 KGHSH and CDR2 LQKENI. The CDR3 totals 14 residues. This clone was recorded only once. In the original processing: Amplifying reference gene primers gave estimates of nucleated cell counts. Sequenced by immunoSEQ multiplex PCR; TCRdb stores in-frame clones only, minus some. The V and J calls and clone size are taken from that table; D and trimming were inferred from the DNA. Counted here are roughly 500,000 clones, roughly nine tenths occurring once; the ten biggest clones make up around 0.9%.

Sequencing used peripheral blood. V is TRBV18 and J is TRBJ1-1; TRBD1 matches at 9 bases. The source of this sequence is a man aged 18 to 35 with COVID-19, enrolled during active disease. The DNA of the CDR3 is TGTGCCAGCTCACCGGGACAGGGACGGCCTGAAGCTTTCTTT. It specifies CASSPGQGRPEAFF.